The present T cell receptor (beta chain) was sequenced within a study of OX40 agonist ivuxolimab in advanced cancers. For the study at large: Hepatocellular carcinoma, melanoma, renal cell or head and neck cancer occurred in dose-escalation patients. Study findings and constraints: Circulating CD4+ and CD8+ T cells showed clonal expansion by week 6 at 0.1 to 3.0 mg/kg.

This clone was detected once. Its antigen remains unknown. Sequencing used immunoSEQ multiplex PCR; TCRdb keeps in-frame clones, though not all of them. The sample holds around 150,000 clones, 93% seen once. Researchers took blood at baseline, on cycle 4 day 1, and on cycle 7 day 1. The CDR3 length is 13 residues. The germline V gene encodes CDR1 SGHKS and CDR2 YYEKEE (reference sequence). The V end was cut by 0 bases, the J end by 8 bases, with 9 bases between. The rearrangement uses TRBV5-5 and TRBJ2-1, with D hard to call. The sequence was collected from an adult with an advanced solid tumor such as melanoma, head and neck, liver or kidney cancer. The material sequenced was CD4+ or CD8+ T cells sorted from blood, taken in a trial of the OX40 agonist ivuxolimab. The CDR3, as DNA: TGTGCCAGCAGCTTGGGAGGTAGCTATGAGCAGTTCTTC. Protein: CASSLGGSYEQFF.